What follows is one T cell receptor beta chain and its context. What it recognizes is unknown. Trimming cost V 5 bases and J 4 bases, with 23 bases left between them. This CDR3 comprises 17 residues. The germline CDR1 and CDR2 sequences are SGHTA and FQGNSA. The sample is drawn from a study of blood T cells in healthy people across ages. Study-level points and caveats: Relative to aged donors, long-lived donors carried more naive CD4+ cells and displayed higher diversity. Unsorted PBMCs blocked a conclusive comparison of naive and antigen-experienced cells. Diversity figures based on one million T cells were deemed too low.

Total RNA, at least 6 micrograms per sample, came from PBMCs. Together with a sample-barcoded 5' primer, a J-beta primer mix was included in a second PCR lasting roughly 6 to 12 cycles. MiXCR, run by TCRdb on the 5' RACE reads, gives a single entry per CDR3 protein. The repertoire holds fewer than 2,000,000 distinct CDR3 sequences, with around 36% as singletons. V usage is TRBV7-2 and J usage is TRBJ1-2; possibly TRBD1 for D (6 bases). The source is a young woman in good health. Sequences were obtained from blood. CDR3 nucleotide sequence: TGTGCCAGCAGCCCTGATTATGCTCAAGGGGGGAGCTATGGCTACACCTTC. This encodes CASSPDYAQGGSYGYTF.